This TCR beta chain stems from a study of OX40 agonist ivuxolimab in advanced cancers. Whole-study context: All patients had ivuxolimab intravenously every 2 weeks at 0.01 to 10 mg/kg. At 65% to 90% male, the cohort had a mean age of about 60 years, ranging from about 23 to 79.

TCRdb's copy holds only in-frame clones and misses some; the assay was immunoSEQ multiplex PCR. This table holds around 68,000 clones, around 87% found once. V lost 6 bases, J lost 3 bases, and 4 bases lay in between. The CDR3 consists of 11 residues. Germline lookup yields CDR1 KGHSH and CDR2 LQKENI. The chain combines TRBV18 with TRBJ2-3; D call uncertain. This clonotype was sampled from an adult with an advanced solid tumor such as melanoma, head and neck, liver or kidney cancer. The input for sequencing was CD4+ or CD8+ T cells sorted from blood, taken in a trial of the OX40 agonist ivuxolimab. The CDR3 is CASSLTDTQYF. The CDR3 region has the DNA TGTGCCAGCTCTCTAACAGATACGCAGTATTTT.